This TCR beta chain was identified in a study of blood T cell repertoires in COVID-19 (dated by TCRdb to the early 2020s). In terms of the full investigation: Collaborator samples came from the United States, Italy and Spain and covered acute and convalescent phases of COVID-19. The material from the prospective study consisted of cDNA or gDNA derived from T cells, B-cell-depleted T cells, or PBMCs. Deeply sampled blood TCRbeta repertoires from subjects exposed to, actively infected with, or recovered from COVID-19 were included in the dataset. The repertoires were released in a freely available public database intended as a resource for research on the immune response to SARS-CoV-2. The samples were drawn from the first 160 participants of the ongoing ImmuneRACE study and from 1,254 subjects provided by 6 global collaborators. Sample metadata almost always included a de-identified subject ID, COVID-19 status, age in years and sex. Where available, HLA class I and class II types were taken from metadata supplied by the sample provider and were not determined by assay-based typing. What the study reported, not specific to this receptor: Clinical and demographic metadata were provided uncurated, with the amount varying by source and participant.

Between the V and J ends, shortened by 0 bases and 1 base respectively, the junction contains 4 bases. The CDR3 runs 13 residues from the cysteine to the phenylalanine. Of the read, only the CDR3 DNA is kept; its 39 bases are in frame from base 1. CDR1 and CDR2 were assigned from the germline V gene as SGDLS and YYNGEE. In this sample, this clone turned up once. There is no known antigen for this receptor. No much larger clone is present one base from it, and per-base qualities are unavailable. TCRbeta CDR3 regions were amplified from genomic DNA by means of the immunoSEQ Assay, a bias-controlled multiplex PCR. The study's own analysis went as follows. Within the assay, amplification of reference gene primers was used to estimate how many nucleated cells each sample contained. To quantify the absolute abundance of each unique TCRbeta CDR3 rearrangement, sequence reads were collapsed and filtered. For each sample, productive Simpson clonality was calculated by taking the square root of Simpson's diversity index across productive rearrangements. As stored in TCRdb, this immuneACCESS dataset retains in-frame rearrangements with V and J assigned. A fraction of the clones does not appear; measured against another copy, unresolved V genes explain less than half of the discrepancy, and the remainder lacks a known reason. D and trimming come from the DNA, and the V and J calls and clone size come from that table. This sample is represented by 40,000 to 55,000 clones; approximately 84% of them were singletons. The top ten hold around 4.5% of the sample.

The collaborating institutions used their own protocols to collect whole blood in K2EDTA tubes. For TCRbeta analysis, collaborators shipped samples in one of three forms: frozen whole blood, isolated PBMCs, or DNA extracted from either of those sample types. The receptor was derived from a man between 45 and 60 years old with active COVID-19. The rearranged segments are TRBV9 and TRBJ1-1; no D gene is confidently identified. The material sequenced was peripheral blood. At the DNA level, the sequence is TGTGCCAGCAGCGTAGCGGGGAACACTGAAGCTTTCTTT. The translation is CASSVAGNTEAFF.